The entry below describes one TCR beta chain. The target of this receptor is not known. There are no base qualities to consult, and no much larger clone falls within one base. The sample's time point label, decoded: sample taken at primary tumor resection. Samples were obtained from approximately 76 patients with early-stage, untreated non-small cell lung cancer from the lung TRACERx cohort. TCR sequencing used whole RNA extracted from tumor and nontumor lung tissue, or from cryopreserved PBMC samples, without cell sorting. Only patients for whom sufficient RNA was available from at least two tumor regions were selected for TCR sequencing. Before selection, tumor and adjacent nontumor lung specimens were reviewed by a lung pathologist. V loses 7 bases of germline sequence and J loses 5 bases, and the interval between the two ends is 14 bases. CDR3 length: 13 amino acids, cysteine to phenylalanine. Only the CDR3 DNA is retained, 39 bases long and in frame from the first base. The CDR1 and CDR2 encoded by the germline V gene are MNHEY and SVGEGT.

These data come from a study of spatial heterogeneity in lung cancer (dated by TCRdb to about 2019). Some background on the complete study: Beta-chain transcripts were consistently detected in greater numbers than alpha-chain transcripts, which likely reflects a higher abundance of beta-chain transcripts. In the raw uncorrected reads, each unique combination of TCR and UMI appeared on average more than ten times. TCR alpha and beta repertoires were quantitatively compared across multiple tumor regions, matched nontumor lung and blood in non-small cell lung cancer. The study linked features of the TCR repertoire to counts of nonsynonymous mutations, which were determined by whole-exome sequencing of tumor tissue. Both alpha and beta chains were TCR-sequenced in roughly 200 tumor regions, under 80 matched nontumor lung samples and 55 to 60 PBMC samples obtained at surgery.

General findings and caveats noted by the study authors: Additional single-cell paired TCR alpha and beta sequencing was considered necessary to confirm, at a functional level, the hypothesis that regional TCRs recognize regional mutations.

The library was prepared using 5' RACE. Sequencing was carried out with a NextSeq 500. The TCR library protocol attached a unique molecular identifier to each TCR cDNA molecule to allow correction of PCR and sequencing errors. The authors' analysis ran thus. TCR identification, UMI-based error correction and CDR3 extraction were performed with Decombinator tools. TCRs above a frequency of 2 per 1,000, corresponding to the top 1% of the tumor frequency distribution, were defined as expanded. Each repertoire was subsampled 100 times to 5,000 TCRs, after which Renyi diversity was computed with the R vegan package. To build CDR3 similarity networks, amino acid triplet string-kernel similarity was used, and CDR3s were connected when their pairwise similarity was above 0.82. The raw public data were reprocessed by TCRdb itself: fastp quality trimming at Q25, MiXCR clonotype calling, in-frame beta chains only. Rows are unified per CDR3 protein, each entry keeping the most common DNA and genes. TCRdb assigned the V and J calls; the authors' analysis was not used. Here the sample has about 10,000 distinct CDR3 sequences; more than 6% occur a single time. The top ten clonotypes cover 28% of the sample.

The sequence was collected from a male donor with early-stage non-small cell lung cancer. The V and J genes are TRBV6-2 or TRBV6-3 and TRBJ1-1, with the D segment identity uncertain. Sequencing was performed on normal lung tissue next to the tumor, taken at surgery. The DNA is as follows: TGTGCCAGCAAGTGGACTCGAAGGACTGAAGCTTTCTTT. This gives the protein CASKWTRRTEAFF.